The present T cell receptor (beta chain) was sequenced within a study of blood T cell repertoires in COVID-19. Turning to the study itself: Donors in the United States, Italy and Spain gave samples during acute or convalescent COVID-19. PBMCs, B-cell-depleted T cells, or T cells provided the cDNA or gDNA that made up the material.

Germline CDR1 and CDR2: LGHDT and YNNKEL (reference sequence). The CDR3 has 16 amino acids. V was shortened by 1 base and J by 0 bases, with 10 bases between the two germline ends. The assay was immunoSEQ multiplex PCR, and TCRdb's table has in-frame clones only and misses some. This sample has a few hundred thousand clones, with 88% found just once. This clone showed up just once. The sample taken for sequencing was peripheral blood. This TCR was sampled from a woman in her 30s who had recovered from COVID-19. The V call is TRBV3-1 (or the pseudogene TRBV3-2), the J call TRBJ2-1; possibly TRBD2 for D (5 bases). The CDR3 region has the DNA TGTGCCAGCAGCCAAGTTTCTAGCTTCTCCTACAATGAGCAGTTCTTC. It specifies CASSQVSSFSYNEQFF.